This is a list of T cell receptor beta chains from one sample in a study of T cell responses to AZD1222 COVID-19 vaccine. Assay: immunoSEQ multiplex PCR; the TCRdb copy retains only in-frame clones and omits some. In the table there are around 78,000 clones, roughly 87% of which are singletons. This specimen was peripheral blood, taken on day 0 of AZD1222 vaccination. Every receptor here comes from an adult in good health. Each CDR3 is given with its conserved first and last residue. The order of the fields is clone size, J gene, D gene, V gene, CDR3 DNA, CDR3 protein. D genes are given only for firm matches. Rows give clone size only sometimes, using once, few, many, or a class for an expanded clone.

few	TRBJ1-5	NA	TRBV7-8	TGTGCCAGCAGCCGGGGGGTGGGAGGGCCCAATCAGCCCCAGCATTTT	CASSRGVGGPNQPQHF
NA	TRBJ1-1	NA	TRBV5-4	TGTGCCAGCGCGACGGGGGCAGGGTGGACTGAAGCTTTCTTT	CASATGAGWTEAFF
NA	TRBJ1-2	NA	TRBV19	TGTGCCAGTAGTGTGACGGGCCGCGCCGGCTACACCTTC	CASSVTGRAGYTF
NA	TRBJ1-1	NA	TRBV7-8	TGTGCCAGCAGCTTAGCTGAAACCGAAGCTTTCTTT	CASSLAETEAFF
NA	TRBJ1-5	TRBD1	TRBV6-1	TGTGCCAGCAGTGCAGGGACAGCCATTGGAAATCAGCCCCAGCATTTT	CASSAGTAIGNQPQHF
NA	TRBJ2-7	TRBD2	TRBV5-4	TGTGCCAGCAGCGCGGGACTAGCGGCTGGCTACGAGCAGTACTTC	CASSAGLAAGYEQYF
NA	TRBJ1-2	TRBD1	TRBV7-8	TGTGCCAGCAGCTTAGGGGACAGGAGCAACTATGGCTACACCTTC	CASSLGDRSNYGYTF
NA	TRBJ2-3	TRBD2	TRBV24-1	TGTGCCACCAGTGACCGCCTAGCGGAAAGCACAGATACGCAGTATTTT	CATSDRLAESTDTQYF
few	TRBJ1-2	NA	TRBV19	TGTGCCAGTAGTATAGACCAGGGAGAAGGCTACACCTTC	CASSIDQGEGYTF
NA	TRBJ2-2	NA	TRBV7-9	TGTGCCAGCAGCTCCCGGGGGGCGCGCGGGGAGCTGTTTTTT	CASSSRGARGELFF
NA	TRBJ2-7	TRBD1	TRBV19	TGTGCCAGTAGTGGACAGGGGTTATCCTACGAGCAGTACTTC	CASSGQGLSYEQYF
NA	TRBJ2-2	NA	TRBV19	TGTGCCAGCACCCCGACTCTACATTGGGTGGGCACCGGGGAGCTGTTTTTT	CASTPTLHWVGTGELFF
NA	TRBJ2-7	NA	TRBV29-1	TGCAGCGTAGAGTATGGGGATGGGCTTTCCTACGAGCAGTACTTC	CSVEYGDGLSYEQYF
NA	TRBJ2-1	TRBD1	TRBV4-1	TGCGCCAGCAGCTACGTCGGGACAGGGGGCGCTGAGCAGTTCTTC	CASSYVGTGGAEQFF
large	TRBJ2-5	NA	TRBV15	TGTGCCACCAGCAGAGTTTCTGAACAAGAGACCCAGTACTTC	CATSRVSEQETQYF
NA	TRBJ1-2	NA	TRBV12-5	TGTGCTAGTGGTTTGGATAGGGGCCGCTTTTATGGCTACACCTTC	CASGLDRGRFYGYTF
once	TRBJ2-7	TRBD1	TRBV11-2	TGTGCCAGCAGCTTAGGGCAGGGGGCCTACGAGCAGTACTTC	CASSLGQGAYEQYF
NA	TRBJ1-5	NA	TRBV7-8	TGTGCCAGCAGCTTAATATACTCGGCGGGCAATCAGCCCCAGCATTTT	CASSLIYSAGNQPQHF
NA	TRBJ1-5	TRBD1	TRBV2	TGTGCCAGCAGGCTGACAGGGCGTCAGCCCCAGCATTTT	CASRLTGRQPQHF
NA	TRBJ2-7	TRBD2	TRBV5-5	TGTGCCAGCAGCCCTTCTAGCGGGGAATACGAGCAGTACTTC	CASSPSSGEYEQYF
few	TRBJ1-1	NA	TRBV5-1	TGCGCCAGCAGCTTCGGGGGAAGGAACACTGAAGCTTTCTTT	CASSFGGRNTEAFF
NA	TRBJ1-3	NA	TRBV24-1	TGTGCCACCAGTGATGCGGACGTAAGGGGAAACACCATATATTTT	CATSDADVRGNTIYF
NA	TRBJ2-4	NA	TRBV6-1	TGTGCCAGCAGTGAAGGTGAATGGAGCAAAAACATTCAGTACTTC	CASSEGEWSKNIQYF
NA	TRBJ2-7	TRBD2	TRBV7-3	TGTGCCAGCAGCCAGGGACTAGGCGAGCAGTACTTC	CASSQGLGEQYF
once	TRBJ2-4	NA	TRBV3-1/TRBV3-2	TGTGCCAGCAGCCAAGCGGAATTAGCCAAAAACATTCAGTACTTC	CASSQAELAKNIQYF
once	TRBJ2-1	NA	TRBV7-6	TGTGCCAGCAGCTTAGCGCTGGGGGAATACAATGAGCAGTTCTTC	CASSLALGEYNEQFF
once	TRBJ1-2	TRBD1	TRBV5-4	TGTGCCAGCAGCATCTACCGAACAGGGGGCCAGGGTGGCTACACCTTC	CASSIYRTGGQGGYTF
few	TRBJ1-1	TRBD1	TRBV6-5	TGTGCCAGCAGTTACTCGATTGGGGACAGGGACACTGAAGCTTTCTTT	CASSYSIGDRDTEAFF
NA	TRBJ1-2	NA	TRBV28	TGTGCCAGCATCTCGTCAGGGGATAGTGGCTACACCTTC	CASISSGDSGYTF
NA	TRBJ2-2	TRBD1	TRBV5-4	TGTGCCAGCAGCCATGGACAGGGTTGGACCGGGGAGCTGTTTTTT	CASSHGQGWTGELFF
once	TRBJ1-3	TRBD1	TRBV11-3	TGTGCCAGCAGCCCGGGACAGGTACCTTCACGGAACACCATATATTTT	CASSPGQVPSRNTIYF
once	TRBJ2-7	TRBD1	TRBV19	TGTGCCAGGAGCGACAGGGGCGGCCTCTACGAGCAGTACTTC	CARSDRGGLYEQYF
NA	TRBJ2-7	TRBD2	TRBV28	TGTGCCAGCAGTCCCCTCCAACCAACCCAGCGGGAGGAGTACGAGCAGTACTTC	CASSPLQPTQREEYEQYF
once	TRBJ1-6	NA	TRBV18	TGTGCCAGCTCACCGCGGGGGACAAACTATAATTCACCCCTCCACTTT	CASSPRGTNYNSPLHF
large	TRBJ2-2	NA	TRBV30	TGTGCCTGGAGTAAGGGGTTGGGCACCGGGGAGCTGTTTTTT	CAWSKGLGTGELFF
NA	TRBJ1-1	NA	TRBV30	TGTGCCTGGAGCCTAGGACACAGGGCGGACACTGAAGCTTTCTTT	CAWSLGHRADTEAFF
NA	TRBJ2-1	NA	TRBV7-9	TGTGCCAGCAGTCCCGACTTTGGGGCGTACAATGAGCAGTTCTTC	CASSPDFGAYNEQFF
once	TRBJ2-7	TRBD1	TRBV5-8	TGTGCCAGCAGCTTTGACAGGGCCTACGAGCAGTACTTC	CASSFDRAYEQYF
NA	TRBJ2-1	TRBD2	TRBV6-2/TRBV6-3	TGTGCCAGCACCCCACTAGCGGGGAATTACAATGAGCAGTTCTTC	CASTPLAGNYNEQFF
few	TRBJ1-2	NA	TRBV19	TGTGCCAGTAGTACCGCGGGGGCCGTCTATGGCTACACCTTC	CASSTAGAVYGYTF
NA	TRBJ1-5	TRBD1	TRBV7-9	TGTGCCAGCAGCGTACAGGGGAGCAATCAGCCCCAGCATTTT	CASSVQGSNQPQHF
NA	TRBJ2-5	NA	TRBV28	TGTGCCAGCAGCCAGAACCCAGGGAGAAGAGTTGAGACCCAGTACTTC	CASSQNPGRRVETQYF
NA	TRBJ1-2	NA	TRBV12-3/TRBV12-4	TGTGCCAGCAGCCAGACGGACTATGGCTACACCTTC	CASSQTDYGYTF
NA	TRBJ1-1	NA	TRBV6-2/TRBV6-3	TGTGCCAGCAGTGACGCTGTAGGGGCTGAAGCTTTCTTT	CASSDAVGAEAFF
few	TRBJ2-7	NA	TRBV6-5	TGTGCCAGCAGTTACCTTCGGGCCTACGAGCAGTACTTC	CASSYLRAYEQYF
NA	TRBJ1-2	TRBD1	TRBV3-1/TRBV3-2	TGTGCCAGCAGCCCCGGGACAGCCTATGGCTACACCTTC	CASSPGTAYGYTF
NA	TRBJ2-3	TRBD2	TRBV28	TGTGCCAGCAGTTTGACTAGCGGATTCACAGATACGCAGTATTTT	CASSLTSGFTDTQYF
NA	TRBJ2-7	NA	TRBV14	TGTGCCAGCAGCCTAGGCCAGCGTGAGATGCAGTACTTC	CASSLGQREMQYF